This TCR beta chain was captured in a study of blood T cells in healthy people across ages. Worth noting for this clonotype: The antigen remains unidentified.

Findings of the study overall: Compared with aged donors, long-lived donors showed fewer expanded clones, suggesting selection.

A second PCR, run for about 7 to 11 cycles, used a sample-barcoded 5' primer plus a J-beta primer mix. The authors tagged each cDNA molecule using a template-switch adaptor with 12 random nucleotides. TCRdb used MiXCR to reprocess the 5' RACE reads, holding one entry per CDR3 protein. The sample lists hundreds of thousands of distinct CDR3 sequences, 45% to 60% seen once, with about 13% in the top ten. The sample, 9 to 10 milliliters of peripheral blood, was drawn from each donor. Per sample, no less than 5 micrograms of total RNA were extracted. V was shortened by 6 bases and J by 4 bases, with 9 bases between the two germline ends. Germline V lookup: CDR1 SGHRS, CDR2 YFSETQ. The CDR3 length is 12 residues.

This receptor was obtained from a woman at least 80 years old in good health. This chain joins TRBV5-1 and TRBJ2-3; D gene unclear. Sequencing was done on a sample of blood. Written as DNA, the CDR3 is TGCGCCAGCATCCCCGGGTCAGATACGCAGTATTTT. Its protein is CASIPGSDTQYF.